This record covers a single T cell receptor (beta chain). CDR1 is SGHNT, CDR2 YYREEE, per germline (reference sequence). After removal of 0 bases from V and 7 bases from J, the junction contained 6 bases not matched to a gene. The CDR3 extends over 16 amino acids. These data belong to a study of blood T cell repertoires in COVID-19. In the original analysis: Amplification from reference gene primers served as the basis for estimated nucleated cell counts. Assay used: immunoSEQ multiplex PCR; TCRdb lists only in-frame clones, some missing. V, J and clone size are those of that table, while D and trimming were read from the DNA. This table has approximately 230,000 clones, around four fifths appearing once.

What was sequenced was peripheral blood. This clonotype was sampled from a man at least 80 years old with acute or convalescent COVID-19. The chain joins TRBV5-4 to TRBJ2-3; 12 bases agree with TRBD2. Written as DNA, the CDR3 is TGTGCCAGCAGCTTGGGGACTAGCGGGATTAGGTATACGCAGTATTTT. It specifies CASSLGTSGIRYTQYF.